One and the same sample provided the 17 T cell receptor beta chains below, sequenced in a study of cytomegalovirus exposure and HLA in healthy donors. Use of 60 Vbeta and 13 Jbeta primers characterized the PCR. Using immunoSEQ multiplex PCR, the repertoire was profiled, and TCRdb retains in-frame clones only, with some absent. The table includes over 150,000 clones, 80% detected once. The source material was PBMCs. The receptor source for this set is a man aged 18 to 35 in good health and CMV-seropositive.

As concerns this clone: The sample carries other DNA sequences with the same CDR3. V usage is TRBV7-8 and J usage is TRBJ2-5; 9 nucleotides align to TRBD2. V was pared by 5 bases and J by 5 bases, with 12 bases of the junction left unmatched. CDR1 is SGHVS, CDR2 FQNEAQ, per germline. The CDR3 consists of 16 residues. CDR3 amino acids: CASSPQRGAPEETQYF. In DNA, the CDR3 is TGTGCCAGCAGCCCACAGCGGGGGGCTCCCGAGGAGACCCAGTACTTC.

The chain recombines TRBV7-2 with TRBJ2-7; 9 nucleotides match TRBD2. Germline trimming cut 3 bases from V and 0 bases from J; bases unmatched to any gene: 6. This CDR3 comprises 16 residues. Germline V gives CDR1 SGHTA, CDR2 FQGNSA. CDR3: CASSFSGGASSYEQYF. DNA of the CDR3: TGTGCCAGCAGCTTTAGCGGGGGCGCCAGCTCCTACGAGCAGTACTTC.

The V gene is TRBV10-1, the J gene TRBJ2-5; D unclear. The CDR3 length is 13 residues. The germline V and J ends were trimmed by 3 bases and 5 bases, with 10 bases remaining between them. Germline V CDR1 and CDR2: WNHNN, SYGVQD (reference sequence). The CDR3 loop reads CASSERGGETQYF. CDR3 sequence (DNA): TGCGCCAGCAGTGAAAGAGGTGGGGAGACCCAGTACTTC.

The genes are TRBV7-9 and TRBJ2-5; D is possibly TRBD2 (5 bases). With the DNA end fitting TRBJ2-7 better, the J assignment may be wrong. The germline V gene encodes CDR1 SEHNR and CDR2 FQNEAQ (reference sequence). The CDR3 length is 16 residues. CDR3 in DNA: TGTGCCAGCAGCTTATCCCGGGTTGGGAGCTCCTACGAGCAGTACTTC. This translates into CASSLSRVGSSYEQYF.

J is TRBJ2-1 and V is TRBV27, with 9 bases aligning to TRBD1. V shed 4 bases, J shed 7 bases, and the junction held 20 bases outside the gene matches. CDR1 is MNHEY, CDR2 SMNVEV, per germline (reference sequence). The CDR3 has 19 residues. The CDR3 region is CASSSFKSSGTGTWNEQFF. The CDR3 bases are TGTGCCAGCAGTTCTTTTAAGAGTTCCGGGACAGGGACTTGGAATGAGCAGTTCTTC.

The chain is built from TRBV2 and TRBJ1-4, with 7 bases lining up with TRBD1. V was clipped by 6 bases and J by 14 bases; unmatched bases: 12. The CDR3 is 13 amino acids. Germline-derived CDR1 and CDR2 are SNHLY and FYNNEI. CDR3 DNA: TGTGCCAGCAGAACGACAGGGCTTGGGATTCTGTTTTTT. It encodes CASRTTGLGILFF.

The chain employs TRBV5-5 and TRBJ1-5, with 7 bases aligning to TRBD1. Germline V lookup: CDR1 SGHKS, CDR2 YYEKEE (reference sequence). CDR3 length equals 14 residues. With V trimmed by 2 bases and J by 4 bases, 3 bases remained unmatched. The CDR3 spells CASSFTGENQPQHF. DNA of the CDR3: TGTGCCAGCAGCTTTACAGGGGAAAATCAGCCCCAGCATTTT.

The V call is TRBV19, the J call TRBJ1-4; D is unclear. V lost 4 bases and J 6 bases, leaving 15 bases between the germline ends. The length of the CDR3 is 15 residues. Germline loops: CDR1 LNHDA, CDR2 SQIVND (reference sequence). The CDR3 loop is CASSTPGTGHEKLFF. CDR3 nucleotides: TGTGCCAGTAGTACGCCGGGAACCGGCCATGAAAAACTGTTTTTT.

The rearrangement uses TRBV9 and TRBJ1-1; maybe TRBD1 (5 bases). V was clipped by 0 bases and J by 1 base, with 22 bases between them. The germline V gene has CDR1 SGDLS and CDR2 YYNGEE. The length of the CDR3 is 19 residues. CDR3 DNA: TGTGCCAGCAGCGTAGCTACTCACTCCCCCTCCCAGGGGAACACTGAAGCTTTCTTT. Protein: CASSVATHSPSQGNTEAFF.

The chain combines TRBV4-1 with TRBJ2-5; 10 bases line up with TRBD2. The DNA end is more similar to TRBJ2-7, so the J call may be wrong. CDR1 is MGHRA and CDR2 is YSYEKL in the germline V gene. The CDR3 contains 18 residues. The CDR3 DNA reads as TGCGCCAGCAGCCAAGCCCCCGGACTAGCGGACCGCTCCTACGAGCAGTACTTC. Translating gives CASSQAPGLADRSYEQYF.

The V call is TRBV6-6, the J call TRBJ1-5, with D perhaps TRBD1 (5 bases). Germline loops: CDR1 MNHNY, CDR2 SVGAGI (reference sequence). This CDR3 has 14 amino acids. Trimming shortened V by 6 bases and J by 3 bases, and 12 bases separated the two germline ends. The CDR3 protein is CASSLQDANQPQHF. CDR3 DNA: TGTGCCAGCAGCCTACAGGATGCCAATCAGCCCCAGCATTTT.

This clone appeared a few times. The rearrangement uses TRBV18 and TRBJ1-1; tentatively, D is TRBD1 (6 bases). CDR1 and CDR2 from the germline V gene are KGHSH and LQKENI. This CDR3 has 14 residues. Trimming left V 3 bases short and J 5 bases short, with 13 bases between. The CDR3 DNA sequence: TGTGCCAGCTCACCCGGGGGGCGGGGTACTGAAGCTTTCTTT. Protein sequence: CASSPGGRGTEAFF.

The chain is built from TRBV11-2 and TRBJ2-5; D might be TRBD2 (5 bases). Germline V gives CDR1 SGHAT, CDR2 FQNNGV. The CDR3 runs to 15 residues. Deletions cut 5 bases from V and 2 bases from J, with 15 bases between. The CDR3 spells CASSALAGPQETQYF. The DNA for the CDR3 is TGTGCCAGCAGCGCCCTCGCGGGCCCACAAGAGACCCAGTACTTC.

This rearrangement joins TRBV9 to TRBJ2-7; 10 positions agree with TRBD2. CDR1 is SGDLS, CDR2 YYNGEE, per germline. This CDR3 has 14 residues. V lost 3 bases and J lost 5; bases outside the gene matches: 5. This CDR3 reads CASSALAGAHEQYF. The CDR3 DNA sequence: TGTGCCAGCAGCGCCCTAGCGGGGGCCCACGAGCAGTACTTC. The whole variable domain, remainder taken from reference TRBV9 and TRBJ2-7, is DSGVTQTPKHLITATGQRVTLRCSPRSGDLSVYWYQQSLDQGLQFLIQYYNGEERAKGNILERFSAQQFPDLHSELNLSSLELGDSALYFCASSALAGAHEQYFGPGTRLTVT.

This chain joins TRBV7-8 and TRBJ1-4; D uncertain. V was cut by 1 base and J by 8 bases, with 8 bases left in between. The CDR3 spans 13 residues. CDR1 is SGHVS and CDR2 is FQNEAQ in the germline V gene. CDR3 protein: CASSLEYTEKLFF. DNA of the CDR3: TGTGCCAGCAGCTTAGAGTACACAGAAAAACTGTTTTTT.

This sequence joins TRBV29-1 and TRBJ2-5; a weak D match, TRBD1 (6 bases). The last part of the DNA fits TRBJ2-7 better; the J call may be wrong. This CDR3 comprises 9 residues. The germline V gene encodes CDR1 SQVTM and CDR2 ANQGSEA. CDR3 region: CSYRDEQYF. CDR3 nucleotides: TGCAGCTACAGGGACGAGCAGTACTTC.

The chain uses TRBV4-1 and TRBJ1-1; TRBD1 agrees at 10 bases. The V segment lost 4 bases and the J segment 1 base; nucleotides outside the gene matches: 24. The CDR3 is made up of 22 amino acids. In germline, CDR1 is MGHRA, CDR2 YSYEKL. For the CDR3, the DNA is TGCGCCAGCAGCCTCATACCTTTTAATGACAGGGGGCGCCGCATCCGGAACACTGAAGCTTTCTTT. Residues: CASSLIPFNDRGRRIRNTEAFF.